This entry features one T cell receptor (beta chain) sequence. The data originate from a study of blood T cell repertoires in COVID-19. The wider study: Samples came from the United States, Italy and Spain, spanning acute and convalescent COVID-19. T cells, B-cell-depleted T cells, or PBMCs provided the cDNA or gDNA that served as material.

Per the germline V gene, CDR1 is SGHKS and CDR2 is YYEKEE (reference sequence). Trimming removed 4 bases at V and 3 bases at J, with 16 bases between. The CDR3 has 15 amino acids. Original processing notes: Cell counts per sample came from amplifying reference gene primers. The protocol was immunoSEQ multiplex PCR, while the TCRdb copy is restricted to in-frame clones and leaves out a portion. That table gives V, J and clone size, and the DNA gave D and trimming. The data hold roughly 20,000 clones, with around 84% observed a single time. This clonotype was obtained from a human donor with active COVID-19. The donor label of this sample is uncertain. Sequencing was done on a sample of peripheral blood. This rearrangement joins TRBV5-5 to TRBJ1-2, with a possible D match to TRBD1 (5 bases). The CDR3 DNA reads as TGTGCCAGCAGCCTGGGTTGGAGGGGCGACTATGGCTACACCTTC. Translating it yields CASSLGWRGDYGYTF.